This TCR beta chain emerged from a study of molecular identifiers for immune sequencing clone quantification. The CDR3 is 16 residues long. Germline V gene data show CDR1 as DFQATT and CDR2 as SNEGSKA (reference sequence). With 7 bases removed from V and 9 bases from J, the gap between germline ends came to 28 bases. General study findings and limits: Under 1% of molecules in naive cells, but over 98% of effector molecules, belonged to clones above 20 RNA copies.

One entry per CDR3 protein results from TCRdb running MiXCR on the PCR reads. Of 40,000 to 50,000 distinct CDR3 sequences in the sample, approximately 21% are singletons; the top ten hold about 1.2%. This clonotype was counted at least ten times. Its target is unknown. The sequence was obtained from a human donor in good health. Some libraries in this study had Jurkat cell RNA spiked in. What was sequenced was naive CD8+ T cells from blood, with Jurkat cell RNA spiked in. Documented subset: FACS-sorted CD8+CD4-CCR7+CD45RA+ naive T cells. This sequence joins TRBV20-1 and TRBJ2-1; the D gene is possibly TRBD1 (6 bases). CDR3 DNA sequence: TGCAGTGTTCCCAGAGGGCGGACAGTAGGTGTCGGTGAGCAGTTCTTC. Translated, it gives CSVPRGRTVGVGEQFF.